The 20 T cell receptor beta chains below all came from one sample that was sequenced in a study. One entry per CDR3 protein results from TCRdb running MiXCR on the RT-PCR reads. Altogether hundreds of thousands of distinct CDR3 sequences are present, approximately 15% being singletons, with the ten largest covering about 3.6%. Sample: memory CD4+ T cells from blood. These receptors came from a female donor in good health, serving as a healthy control.

The chain recombines TRBV20-1 with TRBJ1-2, with 7 nucleotides matching TRBD1. The length of the CDR3 is 15 residues. Germline V gene sequence: CDR1 DFQATT, CDR2 SNEGSKA (reference sequence). The trim removed 3 bases at V and 0 bases at J, leaving 7 bases unmatched. The CDR3 nucleotides are TGCAGTGCTAGTTCACAGGGGACCACTAACTATGGCTACACCTTC. Translation: CSASSQGTTNYGYTF.

This sequence joins TRBV9 and TRBJ2-3; TRBD2 agrees at 8 bases. J lost 7 bases, V lost 10 bases, and 14 bases had no gene match. Germline V gene lookup returns CDR1 SGDLS and CDR2 YYNGEE. The CDR3 is 14 residues long. The DNA for the CDR3 is TGTGCCTCCGGGGGGGGACTATCCTATTATACGCAGTATTTT. Encoded protein: CASGGGLSYYTQYF.

V usage is TRBV3-1 and J usage is TRBJ1-2, with TRBD1 as a possible D gene (6 bases). Between the trimmed V and J ends, which lost 1 base and 6 bases, there was a span of 12 bases. Per the germline V gene, CDR1 is LGHDT and CDR2 is YNNKEL (reference sequence). This CDR3 has 14 amino acids. Here the CDR3 DNA reads TGTGCCAGCAGCCAAGTCGCCAGGGGACATGGCTACACCTTC. As protein: CASSQVARGHGYTF.

This clonotype was observed a handful of times. The V gene is TRBV6-1, the J gene TRBJ2-3; D may be TRBD1 (6 bases). V gave up 4 bases and J gave up 0 bases, with 14 bases separating them. This CDR3 spans 16 amino acids. Germline-derived CDR1 and CDR2 are MNHNS and SASEGT. The CDR3 nucleotides read TGTGCCAGCAGTGGGAACAGGGAAATTAGCACAGATACGCAGTATTTT. Amino acids: CASSGNREISTDTQYF.

At least ten counts were recorded for this clonotype. The chain has TRBV12-3 or TRBV12-4 and TRBJ2-4; the match to TRBD1 covers 7 bases. Losses at the gene ends were 3 bases for V and 4 bases for J; bases not matched to a gene: 6. The CDR3 is 15 residues long. The CDR3 DNA reads TGTGCCAGCAGTTTCTTAATGGACAGGAAAAACATTCAGTACTTC. Translating gives CASSFLMDRKNIQYF.

The chain employs TRBV7-2 and TRBJ2-5; TRBD1 matches at 9 bases. Trimming at V came to 0 bases and at J to 8 bases, leaving 4 bases not matched to a gene. The CDR3 contains 14 residues. The V gene's germline CDR1 is SGHTA and CDR2 FQGNSA. Written as DNA, the CDR3 is TGTGCCAGCAGCTTAGCGGACAGGGGCGCAACCCAGTACTTC. It specifies CASSLADRGATQYF.

The CDR3, as DNA: TGTGCCAGCAGTTACTCGAACACCAAGGAAGCTTTCTTT. It specifies CASSYSNTKEAFF. The V gene is TRBV6-2 or TRBV6-3, the J gene TRBJ1-1; D uncertain. Germline V gene sequence: CDR1 MNHEY, CDR2 SVGEGT. The CDR3 sequence is 13 residues long. V lost 0 bases to trimming and J lost 8 bases, with 10 bases between them.

This clonotype was detected many times. This chain links TRBV20-1 with TRBJ2-7; maybe TRBD1 (6 bases). V was trimmed by 6 bases and J by 3 bases, leaving 9 bases between them. The CDR3 is 11 residues long. CDR1 and CDR2 (germline): DFQATT, SNEGSKA (reference sequence). The CDR3 DNA is TGCAGTGCGGGGGACATCTACGAGCAGTACTTC. This gives the protein CSAGDIYEQYF.

In this sample, this clonotype turned up a few times. The V and J genes are TRBV5-4 and TRBJ2-4, with a tentative D call TRBD1 (5 bases). Germline CDR1 and CDR2: SGHNT and YYREEE (reference sequence). This CDR3 spans 13 amino acids. V was shortened by 0 bases and J by 7 bases, with 8 bases between the two germline ends. In DNA, the CDR3 is TGTGCCAGCAGCTTGGATTCAGGGAACATTCAGTACTTC. Translated, it gives CASSLDSGNIQYF.

Only a few counts were recorded for this clonotype. The V gene is TRBV18, the J gene TRBJ2-1; 8 nucleotides agree with TRBD1. Germline CDR1 is KGHSH and CDR2 is LQKENI. The V and J ends lost 6 bases and 2 bases, in that order; junction bases with no gene match: 6. This CDR3 comprises 15 residues. The DNA for the CDR3 is TGTGCCAGCTCTCGGACAGGGCCTCCCTACAATGAGCAGTTCTTC. This codes for CASSRTGPPYNEQFF.

The genes are TRBV6-6 and TRBJ2-1, with 8 bases matching TRBD2. V shed 0 bases and J 10 bases; nucleotides not matched to a gene: 8. Germline assignment: CDR1 MNHNY and CDR2 SVGAGI (reference sequence). The CDR3 consists of 15 residues. CDR3 region: CASSYSSGGAREQFF. CDR3 nucleotides: TGTGCCAGCAGTTACTCCAGCGGGGGTGCCCGAGAGCAGTTCTTC.

This chain links TRBV20-1 with TRBJ1-2; perhaps TRBD1 as D (5 bases). Trimming removed 5 bases from V and 0 bases from J, with 10 bases in between. There are 13 residues in the CDR3. Germline-derived CDR1 and CDR2 are DFQATT and SNEGSKA (reference sequence). Written as DNA, the CDR3 is TGCAGTGCTTTCAGACAGCCTAACTATGGCTACACCTTC. Its translation: CSAFRQPNYGYTF.

This clonotype was counted between two and nine times. This chain uses TRBV29-1 with TRBJ2-2; 7 bases line up with TRBD1. This CDR3 has 12 amino acids. The V gene's germline CDR1 is SQVTM and CDR2 ANQGSEA. J gave up 7 bases and V 4 bases, and 3 bases lay outside the gene matches. CDR3 sequence: CSVGQGHGELFF. As DNA, the CDR3 is TGCAGCGTTGGACAGGGCCACGGGGAGCTGTTTTTT.

Of note for this clonotype: Given a much more abundant clone one base away, this may be a read error. The chain recombines TRBV10-3 with TRBJ2-7; 9 bases line up with TRBD1. V shed 6 bases and J 7 bases; nucleotides not matched to a gene: 13. Germline CDR1 is ENHRY and CDR2 is SYGVKD. The CDR3 runs 15 residues. CDR3 sequence: CAIRDTGQGTREQYF. The CDR3 nucleotides read TGTGCCATCAGGGACACTGGACAGGGGACTCGGGAGCAGTACTTC.

This rearrangement joins TRBV7-8 to TRBJ1-1; unclear D gene. Germline V gene sequence: CDR1 SGHVS, CDR2 FQNEAQ. Trimming took 5 bases from V and 2 from J, leaving 12 bases between them. The CDR3 is made up of 14 amino acids. The CDR3 DNA reads as TGTGCCAGCAGCCGCCGGACCTACAACACTGAAGCTTTCTTT. Protein product: CASSRRTYNTEAFF.

V usage is TRBV12-3 or TRBV12-4 and J usage is TRBJ2-2; D is unclear. Trimming stripped 7 bases from V and 1 base from J, with 10 bases between. The CDR3 has 14 amino acids. CDR3 DNA sequence: TGTGCCAGCACCTTTCAGGAGAACACCGGGGAGCTGTTTTTT. This sequence encodes CASTFQENTGELFF.

This clonotype was counted only a few times. V usage is TRBV12-3 or TRBV12-4 and J usage is TRBJ1-1; the D gene is possibly TRBD1 (6 bases). V lost 1 base and J lost 5, with 17 bases in between. The CDR3 totals 16 residues. CDR3 sequence: CASSLGSGEGETEAFF. CDR3 bases: TGTGCCAGCAGTTTAGGGTCAGGGGAGGGAGAGACTGAAGCTTTCTTT.

This clonotype was seen a few times. V usage is TRBV7-2 and J usage is TRBJ2-7, with a weak D call TRBD1 (6 bases). Germline CDR1 SGHTA, CDR2 FQGNSA. Between the trimmed V and J ends, which lost 2 bases and 6 bases, there was a span of 17 bases. The CDR3 is 15 amino acids. The CDR3 DNA reads as TGTGCCAGCAGCTTAACAGGGTCCTATCTGGGCGAGCAGTACTTC. It translates to CASSLTGSYLGEQYF.

In this sample, this clonotype turned up many times. The chain links TRBV20-1 to TRBJ2-3, with 7 bases that match TRBD2. Trimming cost V 3 bases and J 4 bases; bases outside gene matches: 16. Germline CDR1 DFQATT, CDR2 SNEGSKA (reference sequence). The CDR3 consists of 17 residues. CDR3 in amino acids: CSARGFIDGRSADTQYF. The CDR3 nucleotides read TGCAGTGCTAGGGGTTTTATCGACGGGAGGTCCGCAGATACGCAGTATTTT.

This clonotype was seen only a few times. The chain recombines TRBV7-9 with TRBJ2-3; no clear D gene. Germline values: CDR1 SEHNR, CDR2 FQNEAQ (reference sequence). V dropped 1 base and J dropped 6 bases, with 11 bases sitting between them. The CDR3 extends over 14 amino acids. The CDR3 nucleotides are TGTGCCAGCAGCTTAGGGGATCAGTCGGATACGCAGTATTTT. It specifies CASSLGDQSDTQYF.